The text below deals with one T cell receptor (beta chain). Its cognate antigen is unknown. This CDR3 has 15 residues. Germline V gives CDR1 SQVTM, CDR2 ANQGSEA. V gave up 7 bases and J gave up 8 bases; unmatched junction bases: 15. This sample was taken from a study of cytomegalovirus exposure and HLA in healthy donors. PCR primers comprised 60 Vbeta and 13 Jbeta primers. Measured with immunoSEQ multiplex PCR; TCRdb has only the in-frame clones, and not every one. In the table there are 150,000 to 200,000 clones, roughly 72% of which are singletons. Study-level points and caveats: A later analysis revealed that TCR association rates differed between HLA loci, peaking at DRB1 and bottoming out at HLA-C. Presence/absence analyses assumed roughly uniform sequencing depth across donors. Per a later analysis, 15,000 to 20,000 TCR beta sequences showed association with HLA alleles at 0.05 false discovery rate. Reportedly, HLA-A and HLA-B alleles of most subjects were accurately predicted from TCR beta.

The sequence was collected from a man aged 40-50 years in good health and CMV-seropositive. This chain links TRBV29-1 with TRBJ2-1; TRBD1 aligns across 9 bases. The sequenced sample consisted of PBMCs. The chain's CDR3 is CSGSSGTGKVYEQFF. The DNA of the CDR3 is TGCAGCGGTTCGAGTGGGACAGGGAAAGTTTATGAGCAGTTCTTC.